Sequencing of this T cell receptor (beta chain) was carried out in a study of blood T cells in healthy people across ages. Study-wide results and caveats: Correlation between TCR beta diversity and naive T cell percentage was strong. Per-million-T-cell TCR beta diversity fell roughly linearly with age.

The CDR3 runs 16 residues. Germline V gene data show CDR1 as SGHTA and CDR2 as FQGTGA. As to this clonotype: As yet, its antigen is unknown. It may be a read error: a sequence one base away is much more abundant.

With a J-beta primer mix and a sample-barcoded 5' primer, a second PCR ran about 7 to 12 cycles. Each cDNA molecule was tagged by a template-switch adaptor that had 12 random nucleotides. TCRdb re-derived calls from the 5' RACE reads in MiXCR, one entry per CDR3 protein. The table lists roughly 800,000 distinct CDR3 sequences, roughly 64% of them singletons. The sample was blood. The clonotype was recovered from a young man in good health. The genes are TRBV7-3 and TRBJ2-1; D is undetermined. Gene TRBJ2-7 matches the end of the DNA better, so the J call may be wrong. The DNA for the CDR3 is TGTGCCAGCAGCTTAGAGGAGTCCCGCTCCTACAATGAGCAGTACTTC. It is translated as CASSLEESRSYNEQYF.